This entry lists 19 T cell receptor beta chains sequenced from one sample in a study of tumor-infiltrating lymphocytes in primary liver carcinoma. For each extraction, RNA and DNA were obtained together from about 20-30 mg of unsorted bulk tissue. From approximately 530 ng of total RNA, TCR beta-specific cDNA was reverse-transcribed using a constant-region primer. Slightly modified ARM-PCR served as the procedure for the TCR beta libraries. These libraries came from three rounds of nested multiplex PCR. Researchers ran the first two PCR rounds for about 11 cycles each with TRBV1-TRBV30 forward primers and a C-beta reverse primer. TCRdb recomputed calls from the multiplex PCR reads with MiXCR, one row per CDR3 protein. Among around 190,000 distinct CDR3 sequences listed, 70% to 90% were seen once. The sequencing sample was made of tumor tissue from primary liver carcinoma. Source of these receptors: a middle-aged man with primary liver carcinoma and hepatitis B virus infection.

With regard to this clonotype: The junction and the germline gene differ at one end; a read error may be behind it. The chain is built from TRBV11-3 and TRBJ2-1, with D uncertain. Germline CDR1 is SGHNT and CDR2 is YENEEA. The CDR3 is 14 residues long. The CDR3 region has the DNA TGTGCCAGCGGCTTAGGAGTCTCGAACATTGAGCAGTTCTTC. It translates to CASGLGVSNIEQFF.

Points on this clonotype: Given a much more abundant clone one base away, this may be a read error. The rearrangement joins TRBV4-3 to TRBJ2-2, with D unclear. CDR3 length: 17 amino acids. The germline V gene has CDR1 LGHNA and CDR2 YSLEER. The CDR3 coding sequence is TGCGCCAGCAACCAAGATCGGTCGGCAGTCCGAGGCGGGGAGCTGTTTTTT. Its protein is CASNQDRSAVRGGELFF.

On this clonotype: One end of the junction varies from germline; a read error may be responsible. The V gene is TRBV6-1, the J gene TRBJ1-1; D is undetermined. This CDR3 region has 11 residues. Germline loops: CDR1 MNHNS, CDR2 SASEGT. CDR3 region: CASDMNTEAFF. The DNA for the CDR3 is TGTGCCAGCGACATGAACACTGAAGCCTTCTTT.

The CDR3 DNA follows: TGCGCCAGCAATCCCATAGAGGGGAGTATTCAGCCCCAGCATTTT. It specifies CASNPIEGSIQPQHF. The chain is built from TRBV4-1 and TRBJ1-5; possible D gene TRBD1, 5 bases. This CDR3 comprises 15 residues. Trimming cost V 7 bases and J 6 bases, with 19 bases left between them. Germline CDR1 MGHRA, CDR2 YSYEKL.

This clonotype was recorded many times. This chain connects TRBV5-1 to TRBJ1-1; 7 bases are a match to TRBD1. The CDR3 is 15 amino acids. J lost 1 base, V lost 3 bases, and 6 bases had no gene match. Germline V gene sequence: CDR1 SGHRS, CDR2 YFSETQ. The DNA for the CDR3 is TGCGCCAGCAGCTCCAGGGGGTCGCAGAACACTGAAGCTTTCTTT. Its translation: CASSSRGSQNTEAFF.

Comments on this clonotype: Compared with germline, one end of the junction differs, possibly owing to a read error. The chain is built from TRBV5-1 and TRBJ1-1; D is perhaps TRBD1 (6 bases). There are 14 residues in the CDR3. Per germline, CDR1 SGHRS and CDR2 YFSETQ. This CDR3 reads CASTQGGAYTEDFF. In DNA form, the CDR3 reads TGCGCCAGCACCCAAGGGGGGGCATATACTGAAGATTTCTTT.

A remark on this clonotype: The conserved closing phenylalanine or tryptophan is absent in this CDR3, likely reflecting a read error. The DNA is omitted, as the CDR3 cannot be located on it reliably, and the CDR3 follows TCRdb's listing. This sequence joins TRBV6-5 and TRBJ2-3; the table's D call, TRBD2, was not checked against the DNA. A total of 17 residues make up the CDR3, ends included. The germline V gene has CDR1 MNHEY and CDR2 SVGAGI. This CDR3 is CASSSITLGPAGMARYL.

This clonotype occurred once. Given the absence of the conserved phenylalanine or tryptophan at the CDR3 end, a read error is likely. The chain uses TRBV4-2 and TRBJ2-1, with a tentative D call TRBD2 (6 bases). CDR1 LGHNA and CDR2 YNFKEQ come from the germline V gene. V was trimmed by 6 bases and J by 8 bases, leaving 14 bases between them. The CDR3 loop spans 13 amino acids. The CDR3 reads CASSAARDYEQFL. The CDR3 nucleotides are TGTGCCAGCAGTGCAGCGCGGGACTATGAGCAGTTCTTA.

The chain joins TRBV5-5 to TRBJ1-1; no clear D gene. CDR1 is SGHKS, CDR2 YYEKEE, per germline (reference sequence). V was pared by 5 bases and J by 2 bases, with 16 bases between. This CDR3 is 15 amino acids long. CDR3 sequence reads: CASSHNIQRNTEAFF. The CDR3 DNA sequence: TGTGCCAGCAGTCACAATATTCAGCGAAACACTGAAGCTTTCTTT.

As for this clonotype: The germline gene is not matched at one end of the junction; a read error may be the cause. CDR3 DNA sequence: TGTGCCAACAGCTTGAACGGGGAGGGCCAAGAGAGCCAGTACTTC. Translating it yields CANSLNGEGQESQYF. This rearrangement joins TRBV5-4 to TRBJ2-5, with TRBD2 identical over 7 bases. The CDR3 runs to 15 residues. The germline V gene encodes CDR1 SGHNT and CDR2 YYREEE (reference sequence).

Of note for this clonotype: At one of its ends the junction is not consistent with the germline gene, which may arise from a read error. The chain recombines TRBV5-4 with TRBJ2-7; 8 positions agree with TRBD2. Germline CDR1 is SGHNT and CDR2 is YYREEE (reference sequence). The CDR3 loop spans 16 amino acids. The CDR3: CANSFGREGPQDEQYF. The CDR3 bases are TGTGCCAACAGCTTTGGTCGGGAGGGCCCACAGGACGAGCAGTACTTC.

A remark on this clonotype: Germline is not matched at one junction end, which may reflect a read error. This rearrangement joins TRBV29-1 to TRBJ1-5; D is undetermined. The CDR3 length is 12 residues. CDR1 and CDR2 from the germline V gene are SQVTM and ANQGSEA. This CDR3 reads CCVAQEGQPQHF. Written as DNA, the CDR3 is TGCTGCGTTGCTCAGGAAGGGCAGCCCCAGCATTTT.

Of note for this clonotype: Since no conserved phenylalanine or tryptophan closes the CDR3, a read error is the likely cause. This chain uses TRBV7-9 with TRBJ2-5, with D tentatively TRBD1 or TRBD2 (5 bases each). Germline CDR1 SEHNR, CDR2 FQNEAQ (reference sequence). This CDR3 contains 12 residues. The CDR3 DNA follows: TGTGCCAGCAGCCAGGAAGGGGAGATCCAGTACTTA. Residues: CASSQEGEIQYL.

With respect to this clonotype: Its ends do not fully match the called genes, so a read error is possible. The genes are TRBV4-3 and TRBJ2-7; TRBD1 aligns across 7 bases. Germline V gene data show CDR1 as LGHNA and CDR2 as YSLEER. The CDR3 has 15 amino acids. DNA of the CDR3: TGTGCCAGCACCTTTCTCCGGGACAGCTCCTACGAGCAGTACTTC. Protein sequence: CASTFLRDSSYEQYF.

Of note for this clonotype: This may arise from a read error, as a much more abundant clone is one base away. The chain combines TRBV28 with TRBJ1-5; no clear D gene. Germline V gene sequence: CDR1 MDHEN, CDR2 SYDVKM. The CDR3 extends over 15 amino acids. CDR3 sequence (DNA): TGTGTCAGCCGCCAGACCCCGGGGAAAAGTCAGCCCCAGCATTTT. Its translation: CVSRQTPGKSQPQHF.

Remarks on this clonotype: The junction and the germline gene differ at one end; a read error may be behind it. V gene TRBV4-3 combines with J gene TRBJ2-5, with no clear D. Germline V gives CDR1 LGHNA, CDR2 YSLEER. The CDR3 is 14 amino acids. CDR3 nucleotides: TGCGTCAGCAGCCAAGAGGAGTACTTGGAGACCCAGTATTTC. Its protein product is CVSSQEEYLETQYF.

This rearrangement joins TRBV7-3 to TRBJ2-1; 9 bases are shared with TRBD1. The CDR3 is made up of 15 amino acids. The junction had 12 bases not matched to a gene; V was cut back by 5 bases and J by 10 bases. Germline V gene lookup returns CDR1 SGHTA and CDR2 FQGTGA. This CDR3 reads CASSPGTGSGKEQFF. CDR3 sequence (DNA): TGTGCCAGCAGCCCGGGGACAGGGAGTGGGAAAGAGCAGTTCTTC.

V and J are TRBV29-1 and TRBJ2-3, with TRBD1 matching 7 bases. Trimming removed 6 bases from V and 4 bases from J; junction bases left unmatched: 10. The CDR3 covers 14 residues. Germline CDR1 SQVTM, CDR2 ANQGSEA. CDR3 DNA: TGCAGCGTGAAGGTGACAGGGAGTTCAGATACGCAGTATTTT. It specifies CSVKVTGSSDTQYF.

Comment on this clonotype: The germline gene is not matched at one end of the junction; a read error may be the cause. V gene TRBV4-1 combines with J gene TRBJ1-5, with a tentative D call TRBD1 (5 bases). This CDR3 region has 15 residues. Germline CDR1 and CDR2: MGHRA and YSYEKL. CDR3 DNA sequence: TGCACCAGTAGTCCCATAGAGGGGAGCAATCAGCCCCAGCATTTC. It encodes CTSSPIEGSNQPQHF.